The subject of this entry is one T cell receptor (beta chain). The CDR3 covers 11 residues. CDR1 is MDHEN, CDR2 SYDVKM, per germline. Trimming took off 7 bases at V and 6 bases at J, with 8 bases between the two ends. These data belong to a study of blood T cell repertoires in COVID-19. TCRdb's copy holds only in-frame clones and misses some; the assay was immunoSEQ multiplex PCR. The sample carries 150,000 to 160,000 clones, about 89% recorded once. The V call is TRBV28, the J call TRBJ2-3; D remains ambiguous. This TCR came from a man aged 45-60 years with acute or convalescent COVID-19. Input material: peripheral blood. Here the CDR3 DNA reads TGTGCCAGCACGTTGCGGGATACGCAGTATTTT. Translation: CASTLRDTQYF.